The 5 T cell receptor beta chains in this list originate from one sample, sequenced in a study of CD8 T cells in Susac syndrome. RNA in amounts of roughly 0.5 to 1 ug was reverse transcribed with random hexamers. Each CDR3 protein is one row after TCRdb ran MiXCR on the immunoSEQ multiplex PCR reads. The sample has about 200,000 distinct CDR3 sequences, over 75% seen once. The sequenced sample consisted of CD4+ T cells from PBMCs. These receptors were obtained from a human donor with Susac syndrome.

The gene calls are TRBV7-9 and TRBJ2-5; TRBD2 matches at 10 bases. CDR3 length: 15 residues. V lost 2 bases, J lost 3 bases, and 3 bases stayed unmatched. CDR1 and CDR2 from the germline V gene are SEHNR and FQNEAQ (reference sequence). The CDR3 here is CASSLWLAGEETQYF. CDR3 sequence (DNA): TGTGCCAGCAGCTTATGGCTAGCGGGGGAAGAGACCCAGTACTTC.

The rearrangement joins TRBV19 to TRBJ2-2; 8 nucleotides align to TRBD1. Germline CDR1 reads LNHDA; CDR2 reads SQIVND (reference sequence). With 9 bases clipped from V and 3 bases from J, the junction kept 6 bases outside the gene matches. The CDR3 loop spans 14 amino acids. The chain's CDR3 is CASKDRGDTGELFF. DNA for the CDR3: TGTGCCAGCAAAGACAGGGGAGACACCGGGGAGCTGTTTTTT.

The V gene is TRBV11-2, the J gene TRBJ2-3; D is ambiguous. CDR1 and CDR2 from the germline V gene are SGHAT and FQNNGV. The germline V and J ends were trimmed by 2 bases and 5 bases, with 17 bases remaining between them. The CDR3 totals 16 residues. CDR3 protein: CASSLRIRNAGDTQYF. The CDR3 DNA reads as TGTGCCAGCAGCTTAAGGATCAGGAATGCCGGAGATACGCAGTATTTT. The full variable domain, rest sourced from reference TRBV11-2 and TRBJ2-3, is EAGVAQSPRYKIIEKRQSVAFWCNPISGHATLYWYQQILGQGPKLLIQFQNNGVVDDSQLPKDRFSAERLKGVDSTLKIQPAKLEDSAVYLCASSLRIRNAGDTQYFGPGTRLTVL.

The J gene is TRBJ2-5, the V gene TRBV2, with D possibly being TRBD2 (5 bases). With 6 bases removed from V and 7 bases from J, the gap between germline ends came to 9 bases. CDR1 and CDR2 from the germline V gene are SNHLY and FYNNEI. The CDR3 is 11 amino acids. The CDR3 protein is CASSPEGTQYF. The CDR3 DNA is TGTGCCAGCAGCCCAGAGGGGACCCAGTACTTC.

This chain links TRBV20-1 with TRBJ1-1; D is ambiguous. Germline V CDR1 and CDR2: DFQATT, SNEGSKA (reference sequence). The V and J ends lost 6 bases and 2 bases respectively, with 16 bases between them. The CDR3 has 14 residues. The CDR3 loop is CSAHWASRNTEAFF. CDR3 bases: TGCAGTGCCCACTGGGCAAGCAGAAACACTGAAGCTTTCTTT.